This is a list of T cell receptor beta chains from one sample in a study of blood T cell repertoires in COVID-19. The method was immunoSEQ multiplex PCR; TCRdb's version includes in-frame clones alone and lacks a portion of them. Of tens of thousands of clones in the sample, 70% to 85% were seen once. Sequencing was performed on peripheral blood. Receptor source: a woman aged 55-75 years with acute or convalescent COVID-19. CDR3s include the opening cysteine and the closing phenylalanine or tryptophan. The order of the fields is CDR3 length, V gene, D gene, clone size, J gene, CDR3 DNA, CDR3 protein. A D gene is named only where the DNA matches it firmly. Size is stated for part of the rows, as once, few or many counts, or as a class when the clone is expanded.

>14|TRBV2|NA|NA|TRBJ1-2
TGTGCCAGCAGTGAAGTTTGGGGCTTAGCTGGCTACACCTTC
CASSEVWGLAGYTF
>16|TRBV5-5|NA|NA|TRBJ2-6
TGTGCCAGCAGCTCCAACCCAGGGGTAGGGGCCAACGTCCTGACTTTC
CASSSNPGVGANVLTF
>15|TRBV19|TRBD2|NA|TRBJ2-1
TGTGCCAGTAGTATAACGGGGGGATCCTACAATGAGCAGTTCTTC
CASSITGGSYNEQFF
>14|TRBV5-1|NA|once|TRBJ2-7
TGCGCCAGCAGCTTGGGAACGGGGATACCCGAGCAGTACTTC
CASSLGTGIPEQYF
>15|TRBV28|NA|NA|TRBJ1-2
TGTGCCAGCAGTCAGCACAATGGGGGCGACTATGGCTACACCTTC
CASSQHNGGDYGYTF
>17|TRBV7-3|TRBD1|NA|TRBJ1-1
TGTGCCAGCAGCTCGACCCTACTTGGGACAGGGGGCACTGAAGCTTTCTTT
CASSSTLLGTGGTEAFF
>13|TRBV7-8|TRBD2|NA|TRBJ2-1
TGTGCCAGCAGAGCGGGAGCGCCCAATGAGCAGTTCTTC
CASRAGAPNEQFF
>16|TRBV30|TRBD2|NA|TRBJ2-2
TGTGCCTGGAGGGGACTAGCGGGGTCAAACACCGGGGAGCTGTTTTTT
CAWRGLAGSNTGELFF
>14|TRBV5-1|TRBD1|few|TRBJ2-2
TGCGCCAGCAGCGTGACAGGGGGCACCGGGGAGCTGTTTTTT
CASSVTGGTGELFF
>16|TRBV3-1/TRBV3-2|TRBD2|NA|TRBJ2-1
TGTGCCAGCAGCCAAGGCGGGGGAAGGGGCTACAATGAGCAGTTCTTC
CASSQGGGRGYNEQFF
>15|TRBV30|TRBD1|once|TRBJ2-5
TGTGCCTGGACCAAGGACAGGGTTGTAACAGAGACCCAGTACTTC
CAWTKDRVVTETQYF
>15|TRBV15|TRBD2|NA|TRBJ2-1
TGTGCCACCAGCAGGGAGGGGCTAGCGGGAGGAGAGCAGTTCTTC
CATSREGLAGGEQFF
>13|TRBV18|NA|NA|TRBJ1-1
TGTGCCAGCTCAGACCATGGGGGGTCTGAAGCTTTCTTT
CASSDHGGSEAFF
>15|TRBV6-6|NA|NA|TRBJ2-7
TGTGCCAGCAGTTCGGGGGTAGCGGATTCCTACGAGCAGTACTTC
CASSSGVADSYEQYF
>14|TRBV5-5|TRBD1|NA|TRBJ1-1
TGTGCCAGCAGCCTGGGACAGGTGAACACTGAAGCTTTCTTT
CASSLGQVNTEAFF
>19|TRBV5-1|TRBD2|NA|TRBJ2-5
TGCGCCAGCAGCCCTCGCCATCGTACTAGCGGGGGTGAATGGGAGACCCAGTACTTC
CASSPRHRTSGGEWETQYF
>14|TRBV13|TRBD2|few|TRBJ2-7
TGTGCCAGCAGCTTGGCGGGAGGCTCCCACGAGCAGTACTTC
CASSLAGGSHEQYF
>18|TRBV3-1/TRBV3-2|TRBD2|NA|TRBJ2-2
TGTGCCAGCAGCCATAGGAGCGGGAGGGTTATGGGCACCGGGGAGCTGTTTTTT
CASSHRSGRVMGTGELFF
>16|TRBV9|TRBD2|NA|TRBJ2-2
TGTGCCAGCAGGCGGGGGGGACACCCGAACACCGGGGAGCTGTTTTTT
CASRRGGHPNTGELFF
>13|TRBV7-2|NA|once|TRBJ1-2
TGTGCCAGCAGCTTAGACAGAGACTATGGCTACACCTTC
CASSLDRDYGYTF
>15|TRBV2|TRBD1|NA|TRBJ2-3
TGTGCCACCAATCGACAGGGAACTAGCACAGATACGCAGTATTTT
CATNRQGTSTDTQYF
>18|TRBV13|TRBD2|NA|TRBJ2-7
TGTGCCAGCAGCACGAATGCCCTAATAGCGGGGGCCGTTTGGGAGCAGTACTTC
CASSTNALIAGAVWEQYF
>14|TRBV7-9|NA|NA|TRBJ2-6
TGTGCCAGCAGCCCTCCGTCTGGGGCCAACGTCCTGACTTTC
CASSPPSGANVLTF
>15|TRBV6-5|TRBD1|few|TRBJ1-6
TGTGCCAGCAGCGGACAGGGGAGCGTACATTCACCCCTCCACTTT
CASSGQGSVHSPLHF
>14|TRBV6-5|TRBD1|NA|TRBJ2-1
TGTGCCAGCAGGACAGGGGTCTCCTACAATGAGCAGTTCTTC
CASRTGVSYNEQFF
>11|TRBV20-1|TRBD1|NA|TRBJ1-1
TGCAGTGCCGCCCAGGGACAGGGGGGTTTCTTT
CSAAQGQGGFF
>15|TRBV4-2|TRBD1|NA|TRBJ1-1
TGTGCCAGCAGCCACCCGACAGGGGGCCTCGATGAAGCTTTCTTT
CASSHPTGGLDEAFF
>11|TRBV6-6|NA|NA|TRBJ2-1
TGTGCCAGCCTAAATAATATAGGAGGGTTCTTC
CASLNNIGGFF
>16|TRBV7-2|TRBD1|once|TRBJ1-1
TGTGCCAGCAGCTCTCGGGACAGGGTTGGACGGAATGAAGCTTTCTTT
CASSSRDRVGRNEAFF
>15|TRBV28|TRBD1|NA|TRBJ1-1
TGTGCCAGCAGCCGTCCGGGACAGGGTGGGGAGGGGGCTTTCTTT
CASSRPGQGGEGAFF
>16|TRBV18|TRBD2|NA|TRBJ2-3
TGTGCCAGCTCACCACGGGCGGGAGGGCCCTCAGATACGCAGTATTTT
CASSPRAGGPSDTQYF
>14|TRBV3-1/TRBV3-2|NA|NA|TRBJ2-3
TGTGCCAGCAGCCAATCCACTAGCACAGATACGCAGTATTTT
CASSQSTSTDTQYF
>15|TRBV29-1|TRBD2|NA|TRBJ2-2
TGCAGCGTTCGGCCGGCTAGCGGAGTCACCGGGGAGCTGTTTTTT
CSVRPASGVTGELFF
>14|TRBV9|NA|NA|TRBJ1-1
TGTGCCAGCAGCGTAGCGGGGGTGGGCACTGAAGCTTTCTTT
CASSVAGVGTEAFF
>14|TRBV15|NA|NA|TRBJ2-1
TGTGCCACCAGCACCAACAGGGGAGGCGGTGAGCAGTTCTTC
CATSTNRGGGEQFF
>15|TRBV30|NA|NA|TRBJ1-1
TGTGCCTGGAGTGGAGGGCTTGGGGTGAACACTGAAGCTTTCTTT
CAWSGGLGVNTEAFF
>15|TRBV7-8|NA|once|TRBJ1-2
TGTGCCAGCAGCCGAGACGCCACCCTAAGCTATGGCTACACCTTC
CASSRDATLSYGYTF
>21|TRBV28|TRBD1|NA|TRBJ1-2
TGTGCCAGCAGTTTAATTTTCCCAAAGGACAGGGGGCGCAAATATGACTATGGCTACACCTTC
CASSLIFPKDRGRKYDYGYTF
>14|TRBV28|NA|NA|TRBJ1-1
TGTGCCAGCAGTCTGACAGTAATGAACACTGAAGCTTTCTTT
CASSLTVMNTEAFF
>17|TRBV28|NA|NA|TRBJ1-6
TGTGCCAGCAGAGAACCAGGACAGATAACTATTAATTCACCCCTCCACTTT
CASREPGQITINSPLHF
>16|TRBV7-2|TRBD2|NA|TRBJ2-2
TGTGCCAGCAGGCCCCCCGGAGCGGGAGTGACCGGGGAGCTGTTTTTT
CASRPPGAGVTGELFF
>15|TRBV7-2|NA|NA|TRBJ2-1
TGTGCCAGCAGCTTCATTGGGGGGACTTACAATGAGCAGTTCTTC
CASSFIGGTYNEQFF